Below, 19 T cell receptor beta chains from the same sample are listed, as sequenced in a study of blood T cells in healthy people across ages. A sample-barcoded 5' primer and a J-beta primer mix were used in a second PCR of roughly 7 to 11 cycles. TCRdb re-analysed the 5' RACE reads in MiXCR, keeping a single row per CDR3 protein. The sample has more than 700,000 distinct CDR3 sequences; about 53% are singletons. The material sequenced was blood. The receptor set was obtained from a man aged 80 or over in good health.

The rearrangement links TRBV6-5 to TRBJ1-2; the D is unclear. The CDR3 covers 17 residues. V was pared by 0 bases and J by 2 bases, with 16 bases between. CDR1 and CDR2 from the germline V gene are MNHEY and SVGAGI. CDR3 in amino acids: CASSYSEQQLLNYGYTF. The CDR3 DNA sequence: TGTGCCAGCAGTTACTCTGAGCAGCAGCTATTAAACTATGGCTACACCTTC.

The CDR3: CASSRRQGRLYGMDEQYF. In DNA form, the CDR3 reads TGTGCCAGCAGCCGAAGACAGGGTAGGTTATATGGAATGGATGAGCAGTACTTC. The chain links TRBV7-9 to TRBJ2-1, with 7 bases lining up with TRBD1. The J call may be in error: the DNA end matches TRBJ2-7 better. Germline V gene data show CDR1 as SEHNR and CDR2 as FQNEAQ (reference sequence). This CDR3 spans 18 amino acids.

This chain uses TRBV24-1 with TRBJ2-6; 7 nucleotides agree with TRBD1. The CDR3 consists of 16 residues. J was trimmed by 4 bases and V by 4 bases; bases with no gene match: 6. CDR1 KGHDR and CDR2 SFDVKD come from the germline V gene. The CDR3 region has the DNA TGTGCCACCAGTGACCAAGACAGGGTCGGGGCCAACGTCCTGACTTTC. This encodes CATSDQDRVGANVLTF.

V and J are TRBV2 and TRBJ2-4; D is tentatively TRBD1 or TRBD2 (5 bases each). Between the trimmed V and J ends, which lost 3 bases and 1 base, there was a span of 10 bases. The CDR3 is made up of 15 amino acids. Per the germline V gene, CDR1 is SNHLY and CDR2 is FYNNEI. This CDR3 is CASSEIEGAKNIQYF. The CDR3 nucleotides read TGTGCCAGCAGTGAGATCGAGGGGGCCAAAAACATTCAGTACTTC.

This clonotype showed up just a few times. The V and J genes are TRBV13 and TRBJ1-1; D is perhaps TRBD1 (6 bases). The CDR3 consists of 14 residues. Germline lookup yields CDR1 PRHDT and CDR2 FYEKMQ (reference sequence). V shed 1 base and J shed 4 bases, with 10 bases lying between them. The CDR3 coding sequence is TGTGCCAGCAGCTTAGACAGGGTATCCACTGAAGCTTTCTTT. It is translated as CASSLDRVSTEAFF.

This chain joins TRBV9 and TRBJ1-2, with a possible D match to TRBD1 (6 bases). The ends were cut back, 4 bases at V and 3 bases at J, with 16 bases in the middle. Germline CDR1 is SGDLS and CDR2 is YYNGEE. The CDR3 has 15 amino acids. This CDR3 reads CASSFARGFDYGYTF. For the CDR3, the DNA is TGTGCCAGCAGCTTCGCCAGGGGTTTTGACTATGGCTACACCTTC.

The table lists this clonotype with a few counts. This chain joins TRBV6-5 and TRBJ1-6; D unresolved. CDR1 and CDR2 (germline): MNHEY, SVGAGI. The CDR3 runs to 15 residues. Deletions cut 2 bases from V and 0 bases from J, with 5 bases between. Here the CDR3 reads CASSYQSSYNSPLHF. The CDR3 DNA follows: TGTGCCAGCAGTTACCAAAGCTCCTATAATTCACCCCTCCACTTT.

This clonotype turned up a few times. The chain couples TRBV4-2 to TRBJ1-4, with D unclear. Between the trimmed V and J ends, which lost 0 bases and 5 bases, there was a span of 19 bases. The CDR3 totals 18 residues. CDR1 and CDR2 from the germline V gene are LGHNA and YNFKEQ. Here the CDR3 DNA reads TGTGCCAGCAGCCAAGATCCAATCCCGGCAGGAGTAAATGAAAAACTGTTTTTT. Encoded protein: CASSQDPIPAGVNEKLFF.

V is TRBV3-1 and J is TRBJ2-5; a weak D match, TRBD1 (6 bases). The assigned J gene may be wrong: the sequence end matches TRBJ2-7 better. This CDR3 is built from 13 residues. The V gene's germline CDR1 is LGHDT and CDR2 YNNKEL (reference sequence). DNA for the CDR3: TGTGCCAGCAGCCTCCAAGGGGGATTCGAGCAGTACTTC. Amino acids: CASSLQGGFEQYF.

The V and J genes are TRBV3-1 and TRBJ2-7; the match to TRBD1 covers 12 bases. The CDR3 consists of 16 residues. The junction had 7 bases not matched to a gene; V was cut back by 2 bases and J by 5 bases. The V gene's germline CDR1 is LGHDT and CDR2 YNNKEL (reference sequence). CDR3 sequence: CASSQLLGQGANEQYF. CDR3 DNA sequence: TGTGCCAGCAGCCAATTGCTGGGACAGGGGGCCAACGAGCAGTACTTC.

As concerns this clonotype: At one of its ends the junction is not consistent with the germline gene, which may arise from a read error. This sequence joins TRBV7-2 and TRBJ2-4; TRBD2 matches 7 bases. Germline CDR1 SGHTA, CDR2 FQGNSA. This CDR3 is 16 amino acids long. CDR3 bases: TGTGCCAGCAGCCCATCGGGAGGTCGAGCCAAAAGCATTCAGTACTTC. This encodes CASSPSGGRAKSIQYF.

In its sample, this clonotype was seen a few times. The rearrangement links TRBV7-9 to TRBJ2-7; 7 bases agree with TRBD1. The CDR3 contains 16 residues. The V gene end was trimmed by 5 bases and the J gene end by 2 bases; junction bases not matched to a gene: 12. Germline V lookup: CDR1 SEHNR, CDR2 FQNEAQ (reference sequence). CDR3 DNA sequence: TGTGCCAGCAGCCAAAGTCCCGGACAGGACGCCTACGAGCAGTACTTC. This translates into CASSQSPGQDAYEQYF.

The rearrangement links TRBV20-1 to TRBJ2-3; TRBD2 matches at 12 bases. The ends lost 0 bases at V and 6 bases at J; junction bases unmatched: 10. Germline-derived CDR1 and CDR2 are DFQATT and SNEGSKA (reference sequence). CDR3 length: 17 amino acids. The CDR3 DNA follows: TGCAGTGCTAGAGACACAAGACTAGCGGGAGCGGGGGATACGCAGTATTTT. Residues: CSARDTRLAGAGDTQYF.

The chain uses TRBV20-1 and TRBJ2-7; maybe TRBD1 (5 bases). Germline-derived CDR1 and CDR2 are DFQATT and SNEGSKA (reference sequence). This CDR3 has 13 amino acids. Trimming took off 6 bases at V and 3 bases at J, with 15 bases between the two ends. The CDR3 DNA sequence: TGCAGTGCGGAAAACCTTAGGGGCTACGAGCAGTACTTC. It specifies CSAENLRGYEQYF.

The chain is built from TRBV2 and TRBJ1-1, with D unresolved. The CDR3 is made up of 14 amino acids. Trimming left V 2 bases short and J 5 bases short, with 12 bases between. Per germline, CDR1 SNHLY and CDR2 FYNNEI. CDR3 in amino acids: CASSETVARTEAFF. The CDR3 bases are TGTGCCAGCAGTGAAACCGTAGCGAGAACTGAAGCTTTCTTT.

This clonotype was seen a few times. This chain uses TRBV25-1 with TRBJ2-3; weak D call: TRBD2 (6 bases). The V gene's germline CDR1 is MGHDK and CDR2 SYGVNS. V dropped 4 bases and J dropped 14 bases, with 28 bases sitting between them. The CDR3 runs to 16 residues. CDR3 bases: TGTGCCAGCAGTGCCAGGGCTAGCGAGGGGCACAGAGACGCGTATTTT. Translated: CASSARASEGHRDAYF.

This clonotype occurred a few times. The gene calls are TRBV7-2 and TRBJ2-1; 8 bases fit TRBD2. J gave up 6 bases and V 1 base, and 2 bases lay outside the gene matches. The CDR3 is 14 residues long. The germline V gene encodes CDR1 SGHTA and CDR2 FQGNSA. As DNA, the CDR3 is TGTGCCAGCAGCTTAGGCGGACTAGCCAATGAGCAGTTCTTC. It specifies CASSLGGLANEQFF.

This clonotype occurred a few times. V usage is TRBV6-5 and J usage is TRBJ2-6, with TRBD1 as a possible D gene (5 bases). Germline CDR1 MNHEY, CDR2 SVGAGI. This CDR3 is built from 16 residues. V was cut by 7 bases and J by 2 bases, with 15 bases left in between. CDR3 region: CASNPAPGTGANVLTF. The CDR3 coding sequence is TGTGCCAGCAACCCCGCCCCAGGGACTGGGGCCAACGTCCTGACTTTC.

The CDR3 spells CASSTKRRAYEQYF. The CDR3 DNA reads TGTGCCAGCAGTACCAAGCGGAGGGCCTACGAGCAGTACTTC. The rearrangement links TRBV12-3 or TRBV12-4 to TRBJ2-7; tentative D call: TRBD2 (6 bases). Trimming pared 5 bases from V and 2 bases from J, leaving 13 bases between. The CDR3 contains 14 residues.